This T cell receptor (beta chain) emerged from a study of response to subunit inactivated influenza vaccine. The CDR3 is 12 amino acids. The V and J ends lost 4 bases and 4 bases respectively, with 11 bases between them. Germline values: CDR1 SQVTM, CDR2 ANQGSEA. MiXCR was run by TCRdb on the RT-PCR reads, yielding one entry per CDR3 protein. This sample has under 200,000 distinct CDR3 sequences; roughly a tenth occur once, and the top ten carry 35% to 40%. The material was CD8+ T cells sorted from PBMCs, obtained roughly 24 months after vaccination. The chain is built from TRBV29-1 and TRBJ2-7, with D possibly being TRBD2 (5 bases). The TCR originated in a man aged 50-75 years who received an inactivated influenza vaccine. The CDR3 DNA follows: TGCAGCGTTGTTGAGGGATGGTACGAGCAGTACTTC. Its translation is CSVVEGWYEQYF.